Below, 13 T cell receptor beta chains from the same sample are listed, as sequenced in a study of OX40 agonist ivuxolimab in advanced cancers. Libraries were prepared by immunoSEQ multiplex PCR; TCRdb keeps only in-frame clonotypes and omits some of them. This table has about 92,000 clones, approximately 91% appearing once. The sequences come from CD4+ or CD8+ T cells sorted from blood, collected in a trial of the OX40 agonist ivuxolimab. These receptors all stem from an adult with an advanced solid tumor such as melanoma, head and neck, liver or kidney cancer.

The rearrangement joins TRBV7-2 to TRBJ2-7; 8 bases are shared with TRBD1. The germline CDR1 and CDR2 sequences are SGHTA and FQGNSA. The V and J ends lost 2 bases and 0 bases, in that order; junction bases with no gene match: 3. CDR3 length equals 15 residues. CDR3 coding DNA: TGTGCCAGCAGCTTAACCGGGACAGGCTCCTACGAGCAGTACTTC. It yields the protein CASSLTGTGSYEQYF.

This chain uses TRBV18 with TRBJ2-7; no clear D. V was shortened by 2 bases and J by 1 base, with 9 bases between the two germline ends. In germline, CDR1 is KGHSH, CDR2 LQKENI. There are 14 residues in the CDR3. The CDR3 sequence: CASSPGDRSYEQYF. CDR3 sequence (DNA): TGTGCCAGCTCACCAGGGGATCGTTCCTACGAGCAGTACTTC.

The chain employs TRBV18 and TRBJ2-7; possible D gene TRBD2, 5 bases. The ends were cut back, 4 bases at V and 4 bases at J, with 11 bases in the middle. CDR1 and CDR2 (germline): KGHSH, LQKENI. The CDR3 is 13 amino acids. The chain's CDR3 is CASSRDSGYEQYF. In DNA form, the CDR3 reads TGTGCCAGCTCACGAGACTCGGGGTACGAGCAGTACTTC.

The rearrangement uses TRBV19 and TRBJ2-1; possibly TRBD2 for D (5 bases). Germline V gives CDR1 LNHDA, CDR2 SQIVND (reference sequence). The CDR3 runs 15 residues. Between the trimmed V and J ends, which lost 1 base and 4 bases, there was a span of 11 bases. CDR3 amino acids: CASSIGGRTYNEQFF. The CDR3 DNA reads TGTGCCAGTAGTATAGGAGGGAGAACGTACAATGAGCAGTTCTTC.

CDR3 DNA sequence: TGTGCCAGCAGCTTTACCCCCCGGAACGGGGAGCAGTACTTC. It yields the protein CASSFTPRNGEQYF. The J gene is TRBJ2-7, the V gene TRBV11-1; the D is unclear. CDR3 length equals 14 residues. CDR1 and CDR2 (germline): SGHAT, FQDESV (reference sequence). V was clipped by 3 bases and J by 7 bases, with 16 bases between them.

J is TRBJ2-2 and V is TRBV4-3; 7 bases are shared with TRBD2. Germline-derived CDR1 and CDR2 are LGHNA and YSLEER. V gave up 4 bases and J gave up 5 bases; unmatched junction bases: 10. The CDR3 totals 16 residues. CDR3 amino acids: CASSPLRESGTGELFF. The CDR3 DNA sequence: TGCGCCAGCAGCCCCCTGCGGGAGTCGGGTACCGGGGAGCTGTTTTTT.

In this sample, this clone turned up once. CDR3 loop: CAGGTGPETGELFF. CDR3 DNA: TGTGCCGGCGGGACGGGCCCGGAGACCGGGGAGCTGTTTTTT. The rearrangement links TRBV9 to TRBJ2-2; D possibly corresponds to TRBD2 (6 bases). V was shortened by 10 bases and J by 5 bases, with 18 bases between the two germline ends. The CDR3 runs 14 residues. The V gene's germline CDR1 is SGDLS and CDR2 YYNGEE.

The chain couples TRBV7-2 to TRBJ2-7; possible D gene TRBD2, 5 bases. Germline CDR1 is SGHTA and CDR2 is FQGNSA. This CDR3 has 14 amino acids. Trimming took 3 bases from V and 4 from J, leaving 13 bases between them. The CDR3 DNA sequence: TGTGCCAGCAGCTTGAATAATGGGAGATACGAGCAGTACTTC. Translation gives CASSLNNGRYEQYF.

The rearrangement uses TRBV28 and TRBJ1-2, with TRBD1 matching over 8 bases. Per germline, CDR1 MDHEN and CDR2 SYDVKM. Losses at the gene ends were 3 bases for V and 5 bases for J; bases not matched to a gene: 8. The CDR3 spans 15 residues. The CDR3 loop reads CASSFPVGQGYGYTF. CDR3 DNA sequence: TGTGCCAGCAGTTTTCCCGTCGGACAGGGTTATGGCTACACCTTC.

The chain couples TRBV20-1 to TRBJ1-6; no reliable D call. Germline V lookup: CDR1 DFQATT, CDR2 SNEGSKA (reference sequence). The V end lost 6 bases, the J end lost 5 bases, and 5 bases lay between the germline ends. This CDR3 spans 11 amino acids. CDR3 DNA sequence: TGCAGTGCCACCGATAATTCACCCCTCCACTTT. It translates to CSATDNSPLHF.

The chain links TRBV7-3 to TRBJ2-2; D unresolved. The CDR3 spans 14 residues. The germline V gene encodes CDR1 SGHTA and CDR2 FQGTGA. Trimming took off 5 bases at V and 0 bases at J, with 7 bases between the two ends. The CDR3 region is CASSPGPNTGELFF. The CDR3 nucleotides are TGTGCCAGCAGCCCGGGCCCGAACACCGGGGAGCTGTTTTTT.

The rearrangement links TRBV15 to TRBJ2-1, with D perhaps being TRBD1 or TRBD2 (5 bases each). Deletions cut 1 base from V and 5 bases from J, with 9 bases between. CDR3 length: 14 residues. CDR1 LNHNV and CDR2 YYDKDF come from the germline V gene (reference sequence). The CDR3 region has the DNA TGTGCCACCAGCAGAGCGGGACCAGACAATGAGCAGTTCTTC. Translated: CATSRAGPDNEQFF.

V and J are TRBV11-3 and TRBJ2-5; no reliable D call. The V end lost 5 bases, the J end lost 4 bases, and 14 bases lay between the germline ends. Germline CDR1 reads SGHNT; CDR2 reads YENEEA. CDR3 length: 14 amino acids. This CDR3 is CASSPDGIGETQYF. CDR3 nucleotide sequence: TGTGCCAGCAGCCCCGATGGTATCGGAGAGACCCAGTACTTC.